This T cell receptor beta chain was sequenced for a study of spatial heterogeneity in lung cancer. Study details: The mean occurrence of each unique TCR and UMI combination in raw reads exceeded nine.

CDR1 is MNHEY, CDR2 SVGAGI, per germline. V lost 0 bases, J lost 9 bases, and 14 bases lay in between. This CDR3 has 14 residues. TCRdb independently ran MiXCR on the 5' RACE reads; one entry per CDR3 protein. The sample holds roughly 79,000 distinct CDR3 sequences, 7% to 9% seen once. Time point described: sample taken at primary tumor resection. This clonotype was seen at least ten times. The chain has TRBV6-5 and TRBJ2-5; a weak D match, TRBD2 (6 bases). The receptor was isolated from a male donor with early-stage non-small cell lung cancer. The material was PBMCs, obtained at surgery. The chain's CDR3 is CASSYSGEDQAQYF. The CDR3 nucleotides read TGTGCCAGCAGTTACTCGGGGGAGGATCAGGCCCAGTACTTC.